This section outlines one T cell receptor beta chain sequence together with its context. Its target is unknown. These data originate in a study of OX40 agonist ivuxolimab in advanced cancers. The wider study: With ivuxolimab, an agonistic anti-OX40 (CD134) antibody, patients were treated. Prior anti-PD-1, anti-PD-L1 or anti-CTLA-4 therapy did not bar entry, and approximately 43% had some. Overall study findings and caveats: Mean expanded clone counts were higher in CD8+ than CD4+ T cells. Undetermined was the antigen specificity of the expanded peripheral T cells.

Libraries were prepared by immunoSEQ multiplex PCR; TCRdb keeps only in-frame clonotypes and omits some of them. The sample lists about 80,000 clones, around 91% seen once, with about 1.7% in the top ten. The sequence was obtained from an adult with an advanced solid tumor such as melanoma, head and neck, liver or kidney cancer. This material consisted of CD4+ or CD8+ T cells sorted from blood, taken in a trial of the OX40 agonist ivuxolimab.

The CDR3, as DNA: TGTGCCAGCAGCTTGGCCGGACAGACCACAGATACGCAGTATTTT. Encoded protein: CASSLAGQTTDTQYF. The V call is TRBV5-8, the J call TRBJ2-3; tentative D call: TRBD1 (6 bases). The CDR3 is made up of 15 amino acids. Germline CDR1 and CDR2: SGHTS and YDEGEE. Trimming took off 0 bases at V and 2 bases at J, with 10 bases between the two ends.